Here is one T cell receptor (beta chain) with its context. This receptor's antigen is unknown. Within one base of it there is no much larger clone, and no base qualities were kept. The data were obtained in a study of OX40 agonist ivuxolimab in advanced cancers. Background for the entire study: The costimulatory receptor OX40 (CD134) was targeted by ivuxolimab, a fully human IgG2 agonistic monoclonal antibody. The monotherapy dose-escalation portion (N of about 49 patients) of the phase I ivuxolimab trial is reported in the paper. Intravenous ivuxolimab was administered to patients every 2 weeks at six dose levels: 0.01, 0.1, 0.3, 1.5, 3 and 10 mg/kg. In the dose-escalation cohort, 82.7% of patients were male, and the mean age was approximately 60 years, with a range of about 20 to 79. Prior anti-PD-1, anti-PD-L1 or anti-CTLA-4 therapy was permitted, and approximately 41% of dose-escalation patients had received checkpoint inhibitors. Peripheral TCRbeta sequencing aimed to test whether ivuxolimab altered TCR sequence diversity and caused clonal T-cell expansion. Partial responses occurred in three dose-escalation patients, of whom one had hepatocellular carcinoma and two had cutaneous melanoma. Of the roughly 53 patients in dose escalation, some 20 had hepatocellular carcinoma, approximately 15 had melanoma, 9 had renal cell carcinoma and 9 had head and neck cancer.

Patients with autoimmune disease history or receiving systemic immunosuppression were excluded from the trial. Peripheral blood for TCR sequencing was collected from all dose cohorts at baseline, on cycle 4 day 1, and on cycle 7 day 1. Samples came from an open-label, multicenter, first-in-human phase I dose-escalation trial of ivuxolimab. Adults with locally advanced or metastatic melanoma, renal cell, hepatocellular, or head and neck squamous cell carcinoma were enrolled in the trial. Before TCR sequencing, CD4+ and CD8+ T cells were separately sorted from peripheral blood. Summary of the overall study and its limitations: At doses of 0.1 to 3.0 mg/kg, clonal expansion of both CD4+ and CD8+ T cells in blood was seen between baseline and week 6. Which antigens the clonally expanded peripheral T cells were specific for was not determined. After ivuxolimab, CD8+ T cells had more expanded clones than CD4+ T cells on average. Low levels of normalized T-cell clonal expansion were also shown by some nonresponding patients. In the 0.1-3.0 mg/kg groups, partial responders had among the lowest normalized peripheral clonal expansion, particularly in CD8+ T cells.

V is shortened by 4 bases, J by 0 bases, and the region joining them spans 9 bases. Including the terminal cysteine and phenylalanine, the CDR3 comprises 14 residues. Only the CDR3 region is kept as DNA, spanning 42 bases read in frame from base 1. CDR1 SGDLS and CDR2 YYNGEE are derived from the germline V gene. To sequence the TCRbeta CDR3 region, genomic DNA was isolated from the sorted cells. The immunoSEQ Assay was used for sequencing of TCRbeta CDR3 regions. TCRdb's version of the immuneACCESS table is confined to in-frame rearrangements and falls short of the full clone set. An unresolved V gene accounts for under half of the shortfall where checked; the remainder is of unknown origin. Present in this sample are roughly 100,000 clones, 90% of which were seen just once. The top ten clonotypes cover around 1.5% of the sample.

The receptor's source is an adult with an advanced solid tumor such as melanoma, head and neck, liver or kidney cancer. Sequenced material: CD4+ or CD8+ T cells sorted from blood, taken in a trial of the OX40 agonist ivuxolimab. This receptor chain uses TRBV9 and TRBJ2-3; the D gene cannot be resolved beyond TRBD1 or TRBD2, each matching 5 bases. The DNA sequence follows: TGTGCCAGCAGCCCGTGGGGGAGCACAGATACGCAGTATTTT. Its product reads: CASSPWGSTDTQYF.